This TCR beta chain was sequenced for a study of blood T cell repertoires in COVID-19 (dated by TCRdb to about 2020). Background for the entire study: Samples from collaborators originated in the United States, Italy and Spain and spanned both the acute and convalescent phases of COVID-19. The samples were drawn from two sources: the first 160 participants of the ongoing ImmuneRACE study, and 1,000 to 1,500 subjects contributed by 6 global collaborators. Where HLA class I and class II types were available, the types were taken from metadata supplied by the sample provider, not from assay-based typing. The dataset comprised deeply sampled blood TCRbeta repertoires from subjects exposed to, actively infected with, or recovered from COVID-19. A freely available public database, intended as a resource for researchers studying the immune response to SARS-CoV-2, is where the repertoires were released. The sample metadata nearly always contained a de-identified subject ID, COVID-19 status, age in years and sex. The prospective study material was composed of cDNA or gDNA derived from T cells, B-cell-depleted T cells, or PBMCs.

Sequences LNHDA (CDR1) and SQIVND (CDR2) are obtained from the germline V gene (reference sequence). The junction carries 10 bases between V and J, which are trimmed by 5 bases and 5 bases respectively. Including cysteine and phenylalanine, the CDR3 has 13 amino acids. The entry retains the CDR3 DNA only, 39 bases that are in frame from base 1. Results the study describes overall, beyond this receptor: Clinical and demographic metadata were provided uncurated, with the amount varying by source and participant.

The immunoSEQ Assay, a bias-controlled multiplex PCR, was used to amplify TCRbeta CDR3 regions from genomic DNA. The original pipeline was this. Nucleated cell counts per sample were estimated from amplification of reference gene primers within the assay. To quantify the absolute abundance of each unique TCRbeta CDR3 rearrangement, sequence reads were collapsed and filtered. Productive Simpson clonality was computed per sample as the square root of Simpson's diversity index over productive rearrangements. TCRdb mirrors the immuneACCESS table, restricted to in-frame sequences. Some clones are absent from its copies; in checked studies, under half trace to an unresolved V gene, and the reason for the others is unknown. V, J and clone size are taken as reported in that table, and D and trimming were inferred from the DNA itself. The sample table contains about 440,000 clones; only one count was recorded for nearly 90% of them. The leading ten clones occupy under 2% of the sample.

This clone appeared a few times. This receptor's antigen is unknown. Within one base of it there is no much larger clone, and no base qualities were kept. The sample holds other DNA sequences that translate to the same CDR3. In the prospective study, participants were roughly 18 to 89 years old, resided in fewer than 25 geographic areas of the United States, and were enrolled through a virtual design. In the prospective study, participants were assigned to cohorts based on the clinical history participants reported in a screening survey and a study questionnaire. In the prospective study, whole blood, serum and a nasopharyngeal or oropharyngeal swab were collected from each participant by mobile phlebotomists. Prospective study participants could optionally give additional blood draws and questionnaires over an approximately two-month period. Blood samples from the prospective study were shipped frozen or at room temperature prior to DNA extraction.

The sequence joins TRBV19 to TRBJ1-5, with no reliable assignment of the D segment. The sample comprised PBMCs or T cells enriched from blood (not recorded which). The TCR was taken from a woman between 18 and 29 years old with acute COVID-19. The DNA reads as follows: TGTGCCAGTAGTCCCCAGGTTGATCAGCCCCAGCATTTT. It specifies CASSPQVDQPQHF.